Listed below are T cell receptor beta chains from one sample, sequenced in a study of cytomegalovirus exposure and HLA in healthy donors. The data were produced by immunoSEQ multiplex PCR, yet TCRdb's version contains in-frame clones alone and is incomplete. Of fewer than 200,000 clones listed, 80% to 90% are singletons. Source material: PBMCs. These TCRs come from a young woman in good health and CMV-seronegative. The CDR3 runs from the conserved cysteine through the conserved F or W. A D gene is named only where the DNA matches it firmly. Clone sizes are given selectively: once, few, many, or a class where the clone is expanded.

j_gene: TRBJ2-3
v_gene: TRBV29-1
abundance: NA
d_gene: NA
CDR3nt: TGCAGCGCGGAGGGGAGTCCAGGTGGCCGCACAGATACGCAGTATTTT
CDR3aa: CSAEGSPGGRTDTQYF

j_gene: TRBJ2-3
v_gene: TRBV7-3
abundance: NA
d_gene: NA
CDR3nt: TGTGCCAGCAGCTTTGGGGGCGCAGATACGCAGTATTTT
CDR3aa: CASSFGGADTQYF

j_gene: TRBJ1-1
v_gene: TRBV5-1
abundance: NA
d_gene: NA
CDR3nt: TGCGCCAGCAGCTTGCAGGGAGGGGGGACTGAAGCTTTCTTT
CDR3aa: CASSLQGGGTEAFF

j_gene: TRBJ1-3
v_gene: TRBV6-5
abundance: NA
d_gene: NA
CDR3nt: TGTGCCAGCAGTTACTCTCCACAGGGCTCTGGAAACACCATATATTTT
CDR3aa: CASSYSPQGSGNTIYF

j_gene: TRBJ2-3
v_gene: TRBV5-6
abundance: NA
d_gene: NA
CDR3nt: TGTGCCAGCAGCTTGGTCCGGGGAAGCACAGATACGCAGTATTTT
CDR3aa: CASSLVRGSTDTQYF

j_gene: TRBJ1-5
v_gene: TRBV5-1
abundance: NA
d_gene: NA
CDR3nt: TGCGCCAGCAGCGGAGCTGGGGGGGACAATAGCAATCAGCCCCAGCATTTT
CDR3aa: CASSGAGGDNSNQPQHF

j_gene: TRBJ2-7
v_gene: TRBV18
abundance: NA
d_gene: NA
CDR3nt: TGTGCCAGCTCACAGGGGGCCTACGAGCAGTACTTC
CDR3aa: CASSQGAYEQYF

j_gene: TRBJ1-5
v_gene: TRBV30
abundance: NA
d_gene: NA
CDR3nt: TGTGCCTGGAGTGAAAGAGTAGCGCGGACCCAGCATTTT
CDR3aa: CAWSERVARTQHF

j_gene: TRBJ1-2
v_gene: TRBV9
abundance: NA
d_gene: NA
CDR3nt: TGTGCCAGCAGCCCCTCCCCCCTGGGGGGGAATGCTGGCTACACCTTC
CDR3aa: CASSPSPLGGNAGYTF

j_gene: TRBJ1-5
v_gene: TRBV10-3
abundance: NA
d_gene: NA
CDR3nt: TGTGCCATCAGTGAATCCGCCGGTTCTAATCAGCCCCAGCATTTT
CDR3aa: CAISESAGSNQPQHF

j_gene: TRBJ2-2
v_gene: TRBV2
abundance: once
d_gene: TRBD2
CDR3nt: TGTGCCAGCCTTACTGCCCTAGCGGGAGCCGGGGAGCTGTTTTTT
CDR3aa: CASLTALAGAGELFF

j_gene: TRBJ2-5
v_gene: TRBV27
abundance: NA
d_gene: TRBD1
CDR3nt: TGTGCCAGCAGTTTATCTTATGGGACAGGGGCGCGGGCCCAGTACTTC
CDR3aa: CASSLSYGTGARAQYF

j_gene: TRBJ2-1
v_gene: TRBV7-2
abundance: NA
d_gene: NA
CDR3nt: TGTGCCAGCAGCCACACTAACTCCTACAATGAGCAGTTCTTC
CDR3aa: CASSHTNSYNEQFF

j_gene: TRBJ2-3
v_gene: TRBV7-9
abundance: NA
d_gene: TRBD2
CDR3nt: TGTGCCAGCAGCTCGACTAGCGGGGGCTTCACAGATACGCAGTATTTT
CDR3aa: CASSSTSGGFTDTQYF

j_gene: TRBJ1-1
v_gene: TRBV6-5
abundance: NA
d_gene: TRBD1
CDR3nt: TGTGCCAGCGGTCCAGGGGGCACTGAAGCTTTCTTT
CDR3aa: CASGPGGTEAFF

j_gene: TRBJ2-2
v_gene: TRBV4-3
abundance: NA
d_gene: NA
CDR3nt: TGCGCCAGCAGCCCCAACTCGAACACCGGGGAGCTGTTTTTT
CDR3aa: CASSPNSNTGELFF

j_gene: TRBJ1-3
v_gene: TRBV27
abundance: NA
d_gene: TRBD1
CDR3nt: TGTGCCAGCAGTCGGACAGGGTTTGCGGGAAACACCATATATTTT
CDR3aa: CASSRTGFAGNTIYF

j_gene: TRBJ1-1
v_gene: TRBV7-9
abundance: once
d_gene: NA
CDR3nt: TGTGCCAGCAGCTCCCCCCCCAGGGGTAGTGGGCTAGCTTTCTTT
CDR3aa: CASSSPPRGSGLAFF

j_gene: TRBJ2-7
v_gene: TRBV5-1
abundance: NA
d_gene: TRBD1
CDR3nt: TGCGCCAGCAGCCCGCCGGGGACAGGGGACAACGAGCAGTACTTC
CDR3aa: CASSPPGTGDNEQYF

j_gene: TRBJ2-7
v_gene: TRBV19
abundance: NA
d_gene: NA
CDR3nt: TGTGCCAGTAGTACCAGGGGCCACTCAACCTACGAGCAGTACTTC
CDR3aa: CASSTRGHSTYEQYF

j_gene: TRBJ2-7
v_gene: TRBV4-1
abundance: NA
d_gene: TRBD2
CDR3nt: TGCGCCAGCAGCCAAAACACTCGCGGACTAGCGGGGGGGTACGACGAGCAGTACTTC
CDR3aa: CASSQNTRGLAGGYDEQYF

j_gene: TRBJ2-3
v_gene: TRBV5-1
abundance: NA
d_gene: TRBD2
CDR3nt: TGCGCCAGCAGCCTAGGACTAGCGGGAGTGGATACGCAGTATTTT
CDR3aa: CASSLGLAGVDTQYF

j_gene: TRBJ1-5
v_gene: TRBV6-1
abundance: NA
d_gene: NA
CDR3nt: TGTGCCAGCAGTGAAGCGCGATCCCAGCCCCAGCATTTT
CDR3aa: CASSEARSQPQHF

j_gene: TRBJ1-2
v_gene: TRBV29-1
abundance: NA
d_gene: NA
CDR3nt: TGCAGCGTTGCAAGGGGCGTTCAGTATGGCTACACCTTC
CDR3aa: CSVARGVQYGYTF

j_gene: TRBJ2-3
v_gene: TRBV10-3
abundance: NA
d_gene: NA
CDR3nt: TGTGCCATCAGTGAGAGGAGGGACCGGAGGAGCACAGATACGCAGTATTTT
CDR3aa: CAISERRDRRSTDTQYF

j_gene: TRBJ1-1
v_gene: TRBV18
abundance: NA
d_gene: TRBD1
CDR3nt: TGTGCCAGCTCACCACCGTCCGGGACAGGTTCTCACACTGAAGCTTTCTTT
CDR3aa: CASSPPSGTGSHTEAFF

j_gene: TRBJ1-2
v_gene: TRBV27
abundance: NA
d_gene: NA
CDR3nt: TGTGCCAGCAGCGACAGGAGCTATGGCTACACCTTC
CDR3aa: CASSDRSYGYTF

j_gene: TRBJ2-5
v_gene: TRBV5-1
abundance: once
d_gene: NA
CDR3nt: TGCGCCAGCAGCTTGTCCAGTCAAGAGACCCAGTACTTC
CDR3aa: CASSLSSQETQYF

j_gene: TRBJ2-3
v_gene: TRBV5-1
abundance: NA
d_gene: NA
CDR3nt: TGCGCCAGCAGCTTGTTAACAGATACGCAGTATTTT
CDR3aa: CASSLLTDTQYF

j_gene: TRBJ2-7
v_gene: TRBV27
abundance: NA
d_gene: NA
CDR3nt: TGTGCCAGCAGGTACAGGTCATCCTACGAGCAGTACTTC
CDR3aa: CASRYRSSYEQYF

j_gene: TRBJ2-7
v_gene: TRBV4-1
abundance: NA
d_gene: NA
CDR3nt: TGCGCCAGCAGCCAGGCGACGGCGGGCTACGAGCAGTACTTC
CDR3aa: CASSQATAGYEQYF

j_gene: TRBJ1-1
v_gene: TRBV19
abundance: NA
d_gene: NA
CDR3nt: TGTGCCAGTAGTCCCCCCGGGACACTCACTGAAGCTTTCTTT
CDR3aa: CASSPPGTLTEAFF

j_gene: TRBJ2-1
v_gene: TRBV18
abundance: NA
d_gene: TRBD2
CDR3nt: TGTGCCAGCTCACCGTTTACTAGCGGGGGGAACAATGAGCAGTTCTTC
CDR3aa: CASSPFTSGGNNEQFF

j_gene: TRBJ2-7
v_gene: TRBV18
abundance: once
d_gene: NA
CDR3nt: TGTGCCAGCTCACTGGTCTCGGCAGCGTCTCCCTACGAGCAGTACTTC
CDR3aa: CASSLVSAASPYEQYF

j_gene: TRBJ2-7
v_gene: TRBV29-1
abundance: NA
d_gene: NA
CDR3nt: TGCAGCGTTGGGGGCAGCTCCTACGAGCAGTACTTC
CDR3aa: CSVGGSSYEQYF

j_gene: TRBJ2-7
v_gene: TRBV30
abundance: NA
d_gene: NA
CDR3nt: TGTGCCTGGAGTGTATCTCTCAGGGGCAGGGAGCAGTACTTC
CDR3aa: CAWSVSLRGREQYF

j_gene: TRBJ2-4
v_gene: TRBV2
abundance: NA
d_gene: NA
CDR3nt: TGTGCCAGCAGTTTGTCTGGGGCAGAACTAGCCAAAAACATTCAGTACTTC
CDR3aa: CASSLSGAELAKNIQYF

j_gene: TRBJ2-1
v_gene: TRBV10-3
abundance: NA
d_gene: NA
CDR3nt: TGTGCCACAACTACCTCAACCCCGCCGATCCGGCAGTTCTTC
CDR3aa: CATTTSTPPIRQFF

j_gene: TRBJ2-7
v_gene: TRBV5-4
abundance: NA
d_gene: TRBD2
CDR3nt: TGTGCCAGCAGCTTGATCCTAGCGGCAACCTACGAGCAGTACTTC
CDR3aa: CASSLILAATYEQYF

j_gene: TRBJ2-7
v_gene: TRBV30
abundance: NA
d_gene: NA
CDR3nt: TGTGCCTGGAGGATCCAGAACCCCTACGAGCAGTACTTC
CDR3aa: CAWRIQNPYEQYF

j_gene: TRBJ1-4
v_gene: TRBV29-1
abundance: NA
d_gene: TRBD1
CDR3nt: TGCAGCGTCGCGACAGGGCAAGCTGAAAAACTGTTTTTT
CDR3aa: CSVATGQAEKLFF

j_gene: TRBJ1-2
v_gene: TRBV2
abundance: NA
d_gene: TRBD1
CDR3nt: TGTGCCAGCAGCGCCGGACAGGGTGGCTACACCTTC
CDR3aa: CASSAGQGGYTF